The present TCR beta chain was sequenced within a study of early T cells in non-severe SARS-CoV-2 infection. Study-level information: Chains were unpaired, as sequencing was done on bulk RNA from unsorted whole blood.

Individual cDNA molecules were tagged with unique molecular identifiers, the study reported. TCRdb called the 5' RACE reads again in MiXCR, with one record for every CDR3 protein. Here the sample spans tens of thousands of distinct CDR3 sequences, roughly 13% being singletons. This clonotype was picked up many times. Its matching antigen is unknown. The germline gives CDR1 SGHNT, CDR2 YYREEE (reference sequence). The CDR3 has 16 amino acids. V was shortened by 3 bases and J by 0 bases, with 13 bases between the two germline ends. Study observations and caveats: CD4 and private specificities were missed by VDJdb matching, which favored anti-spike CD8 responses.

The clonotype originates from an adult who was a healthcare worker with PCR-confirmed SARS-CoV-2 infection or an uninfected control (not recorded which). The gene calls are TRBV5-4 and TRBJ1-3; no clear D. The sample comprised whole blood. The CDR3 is CASSSGGWISGNTIYF. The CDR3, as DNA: TGTGCCAGCAGCTCGGGCGGCTGGATCTCTGGAAACACCATATATTTT.